Shown below are 24 T cell receptor beta chains from a single sample sequenced in a study of Graves' ophthalmopathy and Graves' hyperthyroidism. Investigators amplified TCR beta CDR3 regions from RNA transcripts. The first-round RT-PCR employed HTBI primers together with the Qiagen OneStep RT-PCR kit. A multiplex PCR was then performed as the second round. TCRdb re-called the multiplex PCR reads with MiXCR, one entry per CDR3 protein. The data contain about 1.2 million distinct CDR3 sequences, about 36% of them singletons. Sample: peripheral blood or thyroid tissue (not recorded which). Receptor source: an adult man with Graves' hyperthyroidism.

This clonotype was observed a few times. This chain links TRBV29-1 with TRBJ1-4; D not certain. The germline V gene has CDR1 SQVTM and CDR2 ANQGSEA. V was pared by 6 bases and J by 0 bases, with 11 bases between. The CDR3 spans 14 residues. CDR3 DNA sequence: TGCAGCGTGGTCCATGGGGCAACTAATGAAAAACTGTTTTTT. Protein: CSVVHGATNEKLFF.

Notes on this clonotype: Without the conserved terminal phenylalanine or tryptophan, this CDR3 likely stems from a read error. The chain joins TRBV5-1 to TRBJ2-7, with 8 bases lining up with TRBD1. V was pared by 2 bases and J by 5 bases, with 6 bases of the junction left unmatched. Germline values: CDR1 SGHRS, CDR2 YFSETQ. The CDR3 is made up of 14 amino acids. CDR3 loop: CASSLGQGIHEQYL. The CDR3 bases are TGCGCCAGCAGCTTAGGACAGGGCATCCACGAGCAGTACCTC.

The genes are TRBV29-1 and TRBJ2-5; either TRBD1 or TRBD2 may fit D (5 bases each). The ends were cut back, 4 bases at V and 5 bases at J, with 14 bases in the middle. CDR1 is SQVTM, CDR2 ANQGSEA, per germline. CDR3 length equals 13 residues. The CDR3 here is CSVGGGEGETQYF. The DNA for the CDR3 is TGCAGCGTTGGGGGTGGCGAGGGGGAGACCCAGTACTTC.

For this clonotype: A much larger clone differs from this one at a single base, so this may be a read error. The rearrangement joins TRBV10-3 to TRBJ1-5, with D uncertain. Germline V gene sequence: CDR1 ENHRY, CDR2 SYGVKD. The CDR3 runs to 15 residues. Trimming cost V 5 bases and J 7 bases, with 18 bases left between them. The CDR3: CAISYLAGGGQPQHF. CDR3 sequence (DNA): TGTGCCATCAGTTACTTGGCGGGAGGAGGGCAGCCCCAGCATTTT.

On this clonotype itself: A much larger clone differs by one base, so this may be a read error. The CDR3 ends on some other residue instead of the conserved phenylalanine or tryptophan, so this is likely a read error. The J gene is TRBJ2-5, the V gene TRBV25-1; D possibly corresponds to TRBD2 (6 bases). V was trimmed by 4 bases and J by 2 bases, leaving 11 bases between them. This CDR3 is built from 14 residues. Germline V CDR1 and CDR2: MGHDK, SYGVNS. The CDR3 region is CASSVPGAQETQYL. The CDR3 nucleotides are TGTGCCAGCAGTGTCCCGGGAGCGCAAGAGACCCAGTACCTC.

The rearrangement links TRBV4-1 to TRBJ2-5, with D possibly matching TRBD1 (6 bases). This CDR3 has 19 residues. Looked up from germline, CDR1 is MGHRA and CDR2 is YSYEKL. V was clipped by 0 bases and J by 9 bases, with 29 bases between them. CDR3 bases: TGCGCCAGCAGCCAAGATCTTCGCGCATCTACAGGGCTAATGGAGTCCCAGTACTTC. Its translation: CASSQDLRASTGLMESQYF.

The CDR3, as DNA: TGCAGTGCTAGAGTCGCCGGACAGAACCATGGCTACACCTTC. It is translated as CSARVAGQNHGYTF. This sequence joins TRBV20-1 and TRBJ1-2; TRBD1 is a possible D gene (6 bases). Trimming pared 1 base from V and 6 bases from J, leaving 15 bases between. This CDR3 region has 14 residues. The germline V gene has CDR1 DFQATT and CDR2 SNEGSKA (reference sequence).

About this clonotype: A much larger clone lies a single base off, so this may be a read error. The chain carries TRBV20-1 and TRBJ2-5; TRBD2 agrees at 8 bases. The V segment lost 2 bases and the J segment 9 bases; nucleotides outside the gene matches: 8. CDR3 size: 13 residues. Per the germline V gene, CDR1 is DFQATT and CDR2 is SNEGSKA (reference sequence). The CDR3 bases are TGCAGTGCTAGACCGCAGGGGCGGGAGGCCCAGTACTTC. It specifies CSARPQGREAQYF.

The CDR3 loop is CASSSNWALHF. DNA of the CDR3: TGTGCCAGCAGCTCAAACTGGGCCCTCCACTTT. The chain uses TRBV7-9 and TRBJ1-6, with D uncertain. Trimming left V 4 bases short and J 14 bases short, with 9 bases between. The CDR3 sequence is 11 residues long. Germline CDR1 is SEHNR and CDR2 is FQNEAQ (reference sequence).

V gene TRBV20-1 combines with J gene TRBJ2-7, with 13 bases matching TRBD2. The CDR3 contains 16 residues. With 1 base clipped from V and 7 bases from J, the junction kept 10 bases outside the gene matches. CDR1 is DFQATT, CDR2 SNEGSKA, per germline (reference sequence). For the CDR3, the DNA is TGCAGTGCTAGAGGCGACGGACTAGCGGGAGCTCGGGAGCAGTACTTC. Translated: CSARGDGLAGAREQYF.

This clonotype showed up many times. The rearrangement links TRBV7-2 to TRBJ1-3, with D uncertain. The V end lost 7 bases, the J end lost 0 bases, and 10 bases lay between the germline ends. CDR1 and CDR2 from the germline V gene are SGHTA and FQGNSA. The CDR3 runs 14 residues. The DNA for the CDR3 is TGTGCCAGCACTCCGGGCTTCTCTGGAAACACCATATATTTT. This encodes CASTPGFSGNTIYF. The full variable domain, with the rest looked up from reference TRBV7-2 and TRBJ1-3, is GAGVSQSPSNKVTEKGKDVELRCDPISGHTALYWYRQSLGQGLEFLIYFQGNSAPDKSGLPSDRFSAERTGGSVSTLTIQRTQQEDSAVYLCASTPGFSGNTIYFGEGSWLTVV.

The genes are TRBV10-3 and TRBJ1-1; D not certain. V gave up 7 bases and J gave up 8 bases, with 29 bases separating them. Germline assignment: CDR1 ENHRY and CDR2 SYGVKD. The length of the CDR3 is 17 residues. The CDR3 spells CAITPDMYTDPSTEAFF. The CDR3 DNA follows: TGTGCCATCACCCCGGATATGTATACAGACCCCTCGACGGAAGCTTTCTTT.

This clonotype was seen just once. The chain recombines TRBV2 with TRBJ1-3; no clear D. The CDR3 totals 12 residues. V lost 10 bases and J 4 bases, leaving 11 bases between the germline ends. CDR1 is SNHLY, CDR2 FYNNEI, per germline. In DNA, the CDR3 is TGTGCCATTAAACGGGGAGGAAACACCATATATTTT. Translation: CAIKRGGNTIYF.

This chain connects TRBV7-2 to TRBJ1-5, with 7 positions matching TRBD1. The CDR3 is 16 residues long. CDR1 and CDR2 (germline): SGHTA, FQGNSA. V trimming: 5 bases; J trimming: 11 bases; junction bases outside the gene matches: 18. Here the CDR3 reads CASSPGPRGSQETQHF. In DNA form, the CDR3 reads TGTGCCAGCAGCCCTGGGCCCAGGGGGTCCCAAGAGACCCAGCATTTT.

This clonotype was counted at least ten times. The chain links TRBV2 to TRBJ1-2, with TRBD1 as a possible D gene (5 bases). V lost 6 bases and J 4 bases, leaving 9 bases between the germline ends. Germline-derived CDR1 and CDR2 are SNHLY and FYNNEI. The CDR3 contains 12 residues. The CDR3 coding sequence is TGTGCCAGCAGGATGGGGGGCTATGGCTACACCTTC. It translates to CASRMGGYGYTF.

This clonotype occurred many times. The rearrangement uses TRBV12-3 or TRBV12-4 and TRBJ1-1, with D maybe TRBD1 (5 bases). The V and J ends lost 2 bases and 5 bases respectively, with 15 bases between them. This CDR3 is 15 amino acids long. The CDR3 loop is CASSLIGTGRTEAFF. CDR3 nucleotide sequence: TGTGCCAGCAGTTTAATTGGCACGGGGCGGACTGAAGCTTTCTTT.

The sample holds many counts of this clonotype. This chain joins TRBV19 and TRBJ2-7, with 7 bases matching TRBD2. The trim removed 3 bases at V and 3 bases at J, leaving 8 bases unmatched. Per germline, CDR1 LNHDA and CDR2 SQIVND (reference sequence). The CDR3 consists of 15 residues. The CDR3: CASSIVAGAYYEQYF. The CDR3 DNA is TGTGCCAGTAGTATCGTAGCGGGTGCTTACTACGAGCAGTACTTC.

This chain links TRBV12-3 or TRBV12-4 with TRBJ2-5, with D unclear. The CDR3 consists of 14 residues. V was cut by 5 bases and J by 4 bases, with 14 bases left in between. For the CDR3, the DNA is TGTGCCAGCAGTCACGCGGCTAGAGGAGAGACCCAGTACTTC. It specifies CASSHAARGETQYF.

Worth noting for this clonotype: The junction shows a germline mismatch at one end, possibly a read error. The chain has TRBV7-4 and TRBJ2-7; perhaps TRBD1 as D (6 bases). There are 13 residues in the CDR3. Germline assignment: CDR1 SGHVT and CDR2 SQSDAQ. CDR3 coding DNA: TGTGACAGCAGCTTATCAGGGGCATACGAGCAGTACTTC. It codes for CDSSLSGAYEQYF.

This clonotype was observed a handful of times. The chain joins TRBV6-2 or TRBV6-3 to TRBJ2-7; tentatively, D is TRBD2 (6 bases). Germline CDR1 reads MNHEY; CDR2 reads SVGEGT. V was clipped by 6 bases and J by 3 bases, with 9 bases between them. The CDR3 contains 12 residues. The CDR3 bases are TGTGCCAGCAGACAGACTAGCTACGAGCAGTACTTC. It is translated as CASRQTSYEQYF.

This clonotype has ten or more counts. The chain recombines TRBV7-9 with TRBJ2-2, with 7 positions matching TRBD1. The CDR3 runs to 12 residues. CDR1 SEHNR and CDR2 FQNEAQ come from the germline V gene (reference sequence). J gave up 13 bases and V 6 bases, and 8 bases lay outside the gene matches. The CDR3 spells CASRGDRLGLFF. In DNA form, the CDR3 reads TGTGCCAGCAGGGGGGACAGACTTGGGCTGTTTTTT. The full variable domain, with the rest looked up from reference TRBV7-9 and TRBJ2-2, is DTGVSQNPRHKITKRGQNVTFRCDPISEHNRLYWYRQTLGQGPEFLTYFQNEAQLEKSRLLSDRFSAERPKGSFSTLEIQRTEQGDSAMYLCASRGDRLGLFFGEGSRLTVL.

The chain couples TRBV2 to TRBJ1-2, with D unresolved. This CDR3 has 13 amino acids. Germline CDR1 is SNHLY and CDR2 is FYNNEI. Trimming left V 8 bases short and J 7 bases short, with 17 bases between. CDR3 sequence (DNA): TGTGCCAGCCGCCCCGAAGGGCGGGGTGGCTACACCTTC. Its protein is CASRPEGRGGYTF.

This clonotype has ten or more counts. This CDR3 is CSVRASSYNSPLHF. In DNA, the CDR3 is TGCAGTGTCAGGGCCAGCTCCTATAATTCACCCCTCCACTTT. The chain links TRBV20-1 to TRBJ1-6, with TRBD1 as a possible D gene (5 bases). V lost 7 bases to trimming and J lost 0 bases, with 10 bases between them. This CDR3 has 14 residues. Germline V lookup: CDR1 DFQATT, CDR2 SNEGSKA (reference sequence).

The chain employs TRBV30 and TRBJ1-1, with D maybe TRBD1 (6 bases). Looked up from germline, CDR1 is GTSNPN and CDR2 is SVGIG (reference sequence). The CDR3 extends over 13 amino acids. V was cut by 2 bases and J by 3 bases, with 10 bases left in between. CDR3 in DNA: TGTGCCTGGAGTCAGGGGCTGGACACTGAAGCTTTCTTT. Protein product: CAWSQGLDTEAFF.